This T cell receptor beta chain was sequenced for a study of pediatric ulcerative colitis. Turning to this clone: The antigen remains undetermined.

The blood sample was taken during the colonoscopy visit. Measured with immunoSEQ multiplex PCR; TCRdb has only the in-frame clones, and not every one. The table shows tens of thousands of clones, with 80% to 90% occurring only once. Trimming pared 1 base from V and 3 bases from J, leaving 11 bases between. The CDR3 runs 15 residues. Germline V gene sequence: CDR1 SGHDT, CDR2 YYEEEE. General study points: A couple of rectal clonotypes were found only in ulcerative colitis patients, all of them. Two patients' blood samples yielded substantially fewer templates. Rectal repertoires separated controls, mild-moderate and acute severe colitis.

V gene TRBV5-6 combines with J gene TRBJ2-1; a possible D gene is TRBD1 (5 bases). The receptor was derived from a boy aged 10-17 years who was a control in a study of pediatric ulcerative colitis. The sample taken for sequencing was blood. CDR3 in DNA: TGTGCCAGCAGCTTGCAAGGCAGGGACTACAATGAGCAGTTCTTC. Protein: CASSLQGRDYNEQFF.